This T cell receptor beta chain was sequenced during a study of T cells in localized non-small cell lung cancer. The study, taken as a whole, reports: Elevated blood T cell density was associated with longer overall survival. Since sequencing was restricted to only one region of the tumor, intratumor heterogeneity remains a possibility. The highest T cell clonality was in uninvolved adjacent lung, above tumor. Among the top 100 tumor clones, a median about 57 appeared in adjacent lung.

With regard to this clone: The antigen is unknown.

Germline trimming cut 6 bases from V and 2 bases from J; bases unmatched to any gene: 3. The CDR3 sequence is 14 residues long. Germline lookup yields CDR1 MNHNS and CDR2 SASEGT. Sequencing used immunoSEQ multiplex PCR; TCRdb keeps in-frame clones, though not all of them. Among around 140,000 clones, roughly nine tenths were seen once, and the ten largest hold around 1.7%. V is TRBV6-1 and J is TRBJ2-7; 11 bases map to TRBD2. The material sequenced was peripheral blood, taken before any cancer treatment. The clonotype originates from a female donor aged 60 or older with stage I lung adenocarcinoma. The CDR3 DNA follows: TGTGCCAGCAGAGCACTAGCGGGGGCCTACGAGCAGTACTTC. Encoded protein: CASRALAGAYEQYF.